This entry features one TCR beta chain sequence. These data are taken from a study of blood T cell repertoires in COVID-19. The CDR3 spans 14 residues. Per germline, CDR1 KGHSY and CDR2 FQNENV. V lost 4 bases and J 5 bases, leaving 12 bases between the germline ends. Profiled with immunoSEQ multiplex PCR; TCRdb holds only in-frame clones, not every one. The sample lists about 99,000 clones, roughly four fifths occurring once. The clonotype was recovered from a man between 60 and 75 years old with acute or convalescent COVID-19. The sample consisted of peripheral blood. J is TRBJ1-5 and V is TRBV16; no clear D gene. The CDR3 sequence: CASSRAATYQPQHF. CDR3 bases: TGTGCCAGCAGCCGGGCCGCTACCTATCAGCCCCAGCATTTT.